The clone carrying this T cell receptor beta chain was seen a few times. Its antigen is undetermined. The CDR3 has 18 amino acids. The entry originates in a study of shared clonotypes between healthy human individuals. About the research overall: CD4 naive and memory got three plates each, CD8 naive two, CD8 memory one.

Findings of the study overall: What naive subsets generally showed was a larger estimated richness than memory subsets showed.

As originally analysed: In the immunoSEQ data, sequences were junction-only and lacked quality scores, so filtering differed. Sequencing used immunoSEQ multiplex PCR; TCRdb keeps in-frame clones, though not all of them. The DNA gave D and trimming, while V, J and clone size come from that table. The table lists some 1,100,000 clones, about 80% of them singletons. The study drew its donors from healthy HIV-negative adults without recent acute infections or vaccinations. The source is a man younger than 35 in good health. Some clones in this sample may be carry-over from other donors' samples. The sample comprised memory CD4+ T cells from PBMCs. Indicated subset: CD45RA-negative fraction. V and J are TRBV1 and TRBJ1-2. TRBV1 is reported as a pseudogene. The CDR3 spells CTSSQDNSVGAFPGGYTF. As DNA, the CDR3 is TGCACCAGCAGCCAAGATAATTCAGTGGGAGCCTTCCCGGGGGGCTACACCTTC.